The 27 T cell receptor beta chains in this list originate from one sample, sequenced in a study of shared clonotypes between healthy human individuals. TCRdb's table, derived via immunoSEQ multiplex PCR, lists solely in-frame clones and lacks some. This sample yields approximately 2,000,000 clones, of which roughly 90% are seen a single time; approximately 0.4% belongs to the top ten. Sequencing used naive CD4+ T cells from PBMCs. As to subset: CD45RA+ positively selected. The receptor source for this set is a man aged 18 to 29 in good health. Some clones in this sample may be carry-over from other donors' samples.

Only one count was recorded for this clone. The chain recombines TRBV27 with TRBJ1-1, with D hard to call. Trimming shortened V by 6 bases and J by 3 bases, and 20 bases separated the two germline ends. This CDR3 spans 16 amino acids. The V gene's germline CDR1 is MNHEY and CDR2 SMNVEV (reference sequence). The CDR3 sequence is CASSRINRTPYTEAFF. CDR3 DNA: TGTGCCAGCAGCCGAATAAATAGAACCCCGTACACTGAAGCTTTCTTT.

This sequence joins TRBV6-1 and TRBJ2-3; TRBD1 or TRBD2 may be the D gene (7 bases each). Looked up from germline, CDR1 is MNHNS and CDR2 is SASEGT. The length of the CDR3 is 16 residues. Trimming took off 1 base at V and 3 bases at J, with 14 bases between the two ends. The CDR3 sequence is CASSEGEGALTDTQYF. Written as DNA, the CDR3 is TGTGCCAGCAGTGAAGGGGAGGGGGCATTAACAGATACGCAGTATTTT.

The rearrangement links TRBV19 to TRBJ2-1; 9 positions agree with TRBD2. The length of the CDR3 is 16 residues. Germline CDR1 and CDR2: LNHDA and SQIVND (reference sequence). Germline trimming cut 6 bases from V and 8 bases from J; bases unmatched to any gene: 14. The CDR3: CASRSPLAGWFHEQFF. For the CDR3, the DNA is TGTGCCAGTAGATCCCCCCTAGCGGGATGGTTTCATGAGCAGTTCTTC.

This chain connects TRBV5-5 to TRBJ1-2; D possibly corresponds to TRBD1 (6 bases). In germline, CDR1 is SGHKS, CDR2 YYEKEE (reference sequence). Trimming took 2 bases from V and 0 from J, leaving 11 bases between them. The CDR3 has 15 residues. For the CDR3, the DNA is TGTGCCAGCAGCTTACAGGGAAATTCTAACTATGGCTACACCTTC. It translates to CASSLQGNSNYGYTF.

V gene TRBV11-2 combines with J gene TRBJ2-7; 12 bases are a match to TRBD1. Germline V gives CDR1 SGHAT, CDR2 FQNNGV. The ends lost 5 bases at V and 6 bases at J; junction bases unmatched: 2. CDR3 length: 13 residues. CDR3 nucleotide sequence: TGTGCCAGCAGCCGGGACAGGGGGCTCGAGCAGTACTTC. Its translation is CASSRDRGLEQYF.

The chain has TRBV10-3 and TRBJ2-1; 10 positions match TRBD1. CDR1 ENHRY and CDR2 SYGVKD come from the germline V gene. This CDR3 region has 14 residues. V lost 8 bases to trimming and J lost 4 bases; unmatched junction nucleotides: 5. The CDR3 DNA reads TGTGCCATCCCCGGACAGGGGGATTACAATGAGCAGTTCTTC. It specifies CAIPGQGDYNEQFF.

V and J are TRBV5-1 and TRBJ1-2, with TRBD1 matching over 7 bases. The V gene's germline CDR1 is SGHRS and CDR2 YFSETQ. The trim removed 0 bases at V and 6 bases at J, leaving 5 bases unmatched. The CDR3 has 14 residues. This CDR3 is CASSLGQGFNGYTF. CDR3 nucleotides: TGCGCCAGCAGCTTGGGACAGGGATTTAATGGCTACACCTTC.

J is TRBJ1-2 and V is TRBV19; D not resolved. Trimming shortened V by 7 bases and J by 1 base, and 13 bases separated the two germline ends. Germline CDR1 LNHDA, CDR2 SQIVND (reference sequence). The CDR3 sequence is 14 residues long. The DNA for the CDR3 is TGTGCCAGTACCTACAGCGGATTTAACTATGGCTACACCTTC. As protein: CASTYSGFNYGYTF.

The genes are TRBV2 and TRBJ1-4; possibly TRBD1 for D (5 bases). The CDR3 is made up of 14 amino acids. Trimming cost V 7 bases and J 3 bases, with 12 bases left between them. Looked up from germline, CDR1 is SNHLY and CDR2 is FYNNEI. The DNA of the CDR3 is TGTGCCAGCATCCAGACAGAGTCTAATGAAAAACTGTTTTTT. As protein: CASIQTESNEKLFF.

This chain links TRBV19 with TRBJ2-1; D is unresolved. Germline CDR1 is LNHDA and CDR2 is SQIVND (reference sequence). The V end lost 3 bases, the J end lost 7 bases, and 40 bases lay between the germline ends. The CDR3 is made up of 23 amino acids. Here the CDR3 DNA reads TGTGCCAGTAGTATGTCTGGAAATGCCCAGCTTCGCCAAGGCCCTACGATAAGGAATGAGCAGTTCTTC. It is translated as CASSMSGNAQLRQGPTIRNEQFF.

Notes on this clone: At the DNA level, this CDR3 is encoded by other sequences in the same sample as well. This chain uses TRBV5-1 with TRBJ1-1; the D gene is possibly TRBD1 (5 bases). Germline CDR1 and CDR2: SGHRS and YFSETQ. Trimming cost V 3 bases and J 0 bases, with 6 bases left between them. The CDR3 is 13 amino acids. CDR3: CASSSDMNTEAFF. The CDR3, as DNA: TGCGCCAGCAGCTCGGACATGAACACTGAAGCTTTCTTT.

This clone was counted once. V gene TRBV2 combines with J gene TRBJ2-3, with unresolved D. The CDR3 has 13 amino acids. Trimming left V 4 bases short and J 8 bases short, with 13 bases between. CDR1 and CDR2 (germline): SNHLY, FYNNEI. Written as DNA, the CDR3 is TGTGCCAGCAGTGGTGACGCCTCGGGTACGCAGTATTTT. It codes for CASSGDASGTQYF.

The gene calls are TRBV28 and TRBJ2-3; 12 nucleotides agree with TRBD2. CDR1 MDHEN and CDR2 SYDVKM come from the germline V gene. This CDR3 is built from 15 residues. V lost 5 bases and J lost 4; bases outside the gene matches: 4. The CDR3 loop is CASSLLAGGADTQYF. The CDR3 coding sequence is TGTGCCAGCAGTCTACTAGCGGGAGGTGCAGATACGCAGTATTTT.

The CDR3 reads CASSLVRTPYGYTF. DNA of the CDR3: TGTGCCAGCAGTTTAGTCAGGACTCCCTATGGCTACACCTTC. This rearrangement joins TRBV28 to TRBJ1-2; D gene uncertain. The CDR3 spans 14 residues. CDR1 is MDHEN and CDR2 is SYDVKM in the germline V gene. V was trimmed by 2 bases and J by 4 bases, leaving 11 bases between them.

The CDR3 bases are TGTGCCAGCCGTTCAGCCACTGAAGCTTTCTTT. Protein product: CASRSATEAFF. V and J are TRBV28 and TRBJ1-1; D uncertain. Trimming removed 8 bases at V and 4 bases at J, with 8 bases between. Germline CDR1 is MDHEN and CDR2 is SYDVKM. The CDR3 loop spans 11 amino acids.

CDR3 in amino acids: CASSPRDSGTGVNEQYF. The CDR3 bases are TGTGCCAGCTCACCGCGCGATTCAGGGACAGGGGTTAACGAGCAGTACTTC. This chain connects TRBV18 to TRBJ2-7; TRBD1 matches 10 bases. The CDR3 spans 17 residues. V trimming: 3 bases; J trimming: 5 bases; junction bases outside the gene matches: 13. CDR1 and CDR2 from the germline V gene are KGHSH and LQKENI.

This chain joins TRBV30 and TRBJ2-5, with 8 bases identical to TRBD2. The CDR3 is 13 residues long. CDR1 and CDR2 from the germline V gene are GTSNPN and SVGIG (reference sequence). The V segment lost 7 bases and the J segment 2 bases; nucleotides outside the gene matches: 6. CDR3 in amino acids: CAYTSGRQETQYF. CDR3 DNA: TGTGCCTACACTAGCGGAAGACAAGAGACCCAGTACTTC. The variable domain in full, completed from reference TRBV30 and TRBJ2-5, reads SQTIHQWPATLVQPVGSPLSLECTVEGTSNPNLYWYRQAAGRGLQLLFYSVGIGQISSEVPQNLSASRPQDRQFILSSKKLLLSDSGFYLCAYTSGRQETQYFGPGTRLLVL.

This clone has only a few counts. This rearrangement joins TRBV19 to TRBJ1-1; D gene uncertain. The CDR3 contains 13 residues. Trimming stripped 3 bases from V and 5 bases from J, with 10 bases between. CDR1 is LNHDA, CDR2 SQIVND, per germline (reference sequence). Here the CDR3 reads CASSILGITEAFF. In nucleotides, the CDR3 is TGTGCCAGTAGTATTTTGGGGATTACTGAAGCTTTCTTT.

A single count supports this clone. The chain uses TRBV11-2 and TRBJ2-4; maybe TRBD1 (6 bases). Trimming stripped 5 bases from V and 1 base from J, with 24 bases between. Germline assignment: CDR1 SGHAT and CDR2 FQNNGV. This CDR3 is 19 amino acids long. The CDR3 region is CASSRIPIQGPLAKNIQYF. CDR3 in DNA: TGTGCCAGCAGCCGTATTCCTATACAGGGCCCACTGGCCAAAAACATTCAGTACTTC.

CDR3 DNA: TGTGCCAGCCCCCCTTCAAACAGGGAGCGGGCCAATGAGCAGTTCTTC. This translates into CASPPSNRERANEQFF. This chain joins TRBV28 and TRBJ2-1; D possibly uses TRBD1 or TRBD2 (6 bases each). Between the trimmed V and J ends, which lost 8 bases and 6 bases, there was a span of 23 bases. Germline CDR1 is MDHEN and CDR2 is SYDVKM. The CDR3 consists of 16 residues.

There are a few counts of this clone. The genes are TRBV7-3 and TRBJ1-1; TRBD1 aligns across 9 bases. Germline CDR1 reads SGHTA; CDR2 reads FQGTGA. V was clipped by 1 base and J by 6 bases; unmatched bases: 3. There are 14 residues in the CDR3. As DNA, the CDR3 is TGTGCCAGCAGCTTAAGGGGACAGGGTTCTGAAGCTTTCTTT. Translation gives CASSLRGQGSEAFF. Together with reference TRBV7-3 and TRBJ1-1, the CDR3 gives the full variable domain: GAGVSQTPSNKVTEKGKYVELRCDPISGHTALYWYRQSLGQGPEFLIYFQGTGAADDSGLPNDRFFAVRPEGSVSTLKIQRTERGDSAVYLCASSLRGQGSEAFFGQGTRLTVV.

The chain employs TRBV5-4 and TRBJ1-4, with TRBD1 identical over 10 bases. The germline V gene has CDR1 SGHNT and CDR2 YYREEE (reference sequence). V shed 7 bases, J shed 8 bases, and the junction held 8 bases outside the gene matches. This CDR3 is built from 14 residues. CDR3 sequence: CASASGTGEEKLFF. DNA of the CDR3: TGTGCCAGCGCGAGCGGGACAGGGGAAGAAAAACTGTTTTTT.

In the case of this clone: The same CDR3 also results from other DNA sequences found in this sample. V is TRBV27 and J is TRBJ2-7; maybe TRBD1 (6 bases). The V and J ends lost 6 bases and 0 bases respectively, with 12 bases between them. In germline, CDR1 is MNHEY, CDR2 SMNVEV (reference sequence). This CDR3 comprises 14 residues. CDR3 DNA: TGTGCCAGCAGCCGACAGGCTAGCTCCTACGAGCAGTACTTC. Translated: CASSRQASSYEQYF.

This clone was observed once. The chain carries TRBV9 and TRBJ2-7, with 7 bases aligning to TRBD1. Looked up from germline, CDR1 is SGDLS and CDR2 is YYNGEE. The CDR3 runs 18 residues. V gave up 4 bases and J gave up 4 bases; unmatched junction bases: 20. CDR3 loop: CASSPEPSRQGLVYEQYF. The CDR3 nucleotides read TGTGCCAGCAGCCCGGAACCCTCCCGACAGGGTTTGGTGTACGAGCAGTACTTC.

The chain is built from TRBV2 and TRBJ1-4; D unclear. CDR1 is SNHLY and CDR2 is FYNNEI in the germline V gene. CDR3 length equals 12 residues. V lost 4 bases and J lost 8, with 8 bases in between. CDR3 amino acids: CASSAGKEKLFF. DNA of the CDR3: TGTGCCAGCAGTGCCGGGAAAGAAAAACTGTTTTTT.

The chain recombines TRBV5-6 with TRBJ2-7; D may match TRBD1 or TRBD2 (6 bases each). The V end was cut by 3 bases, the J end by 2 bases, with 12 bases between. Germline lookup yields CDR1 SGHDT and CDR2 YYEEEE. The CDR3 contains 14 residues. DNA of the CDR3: TGTGCCAGCAGCTCCCGGGGGCGGGCCTACGAGCAGTACTTC. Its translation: CASSSRGRAYEQYF.

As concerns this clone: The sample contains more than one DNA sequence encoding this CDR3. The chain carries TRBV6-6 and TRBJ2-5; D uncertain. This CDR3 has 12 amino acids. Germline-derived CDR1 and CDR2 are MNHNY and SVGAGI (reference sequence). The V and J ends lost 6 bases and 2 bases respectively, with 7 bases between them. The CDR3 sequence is CASSPGQETQYF. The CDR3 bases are TGTGCCAGCAGCCCAGGACAAGAGACCCAGTACTTC.